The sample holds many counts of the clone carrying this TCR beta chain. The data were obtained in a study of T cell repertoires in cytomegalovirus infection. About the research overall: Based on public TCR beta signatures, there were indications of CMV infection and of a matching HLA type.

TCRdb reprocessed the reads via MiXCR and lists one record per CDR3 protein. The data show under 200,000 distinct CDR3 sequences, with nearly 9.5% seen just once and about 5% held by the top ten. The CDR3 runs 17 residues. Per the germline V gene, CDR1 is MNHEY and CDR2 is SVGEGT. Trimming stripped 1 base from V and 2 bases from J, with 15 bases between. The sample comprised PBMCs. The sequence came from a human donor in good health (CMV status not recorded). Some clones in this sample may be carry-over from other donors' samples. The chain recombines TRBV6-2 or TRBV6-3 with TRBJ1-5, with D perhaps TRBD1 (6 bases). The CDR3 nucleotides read TGTGCCAGCAGTTACTTCTACAGGGCCGGTGGCAATCAGCCCCAGCATTTT. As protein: CASSYFYRAGGNQPQHF.